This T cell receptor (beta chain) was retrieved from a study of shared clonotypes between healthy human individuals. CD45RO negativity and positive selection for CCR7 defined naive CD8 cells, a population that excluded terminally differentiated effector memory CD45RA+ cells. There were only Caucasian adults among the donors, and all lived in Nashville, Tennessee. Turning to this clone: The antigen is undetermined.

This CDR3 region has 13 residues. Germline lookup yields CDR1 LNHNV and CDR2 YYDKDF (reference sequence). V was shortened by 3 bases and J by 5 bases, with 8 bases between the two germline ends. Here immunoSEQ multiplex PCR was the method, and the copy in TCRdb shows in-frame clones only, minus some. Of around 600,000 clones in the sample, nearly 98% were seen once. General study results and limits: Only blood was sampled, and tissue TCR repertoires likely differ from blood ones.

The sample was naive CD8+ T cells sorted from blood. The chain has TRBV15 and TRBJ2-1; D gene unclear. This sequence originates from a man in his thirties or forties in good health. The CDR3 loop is CATSSNMNNEQFF. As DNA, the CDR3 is TGTGCCACCAGCAGCAATATGAACAATGAGCAGTTCTTC.